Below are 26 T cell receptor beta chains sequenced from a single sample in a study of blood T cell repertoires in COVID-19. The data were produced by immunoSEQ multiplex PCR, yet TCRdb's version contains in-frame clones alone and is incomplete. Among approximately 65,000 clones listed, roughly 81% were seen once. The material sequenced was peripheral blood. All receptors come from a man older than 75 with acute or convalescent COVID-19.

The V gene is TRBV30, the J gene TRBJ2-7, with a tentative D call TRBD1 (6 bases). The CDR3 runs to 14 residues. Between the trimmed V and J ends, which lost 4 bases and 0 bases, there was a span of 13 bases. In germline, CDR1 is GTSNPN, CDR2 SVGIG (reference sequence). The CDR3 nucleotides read TGTGCCTGGAAAGGACAGAGATCCTCCTACGAGCAGTACTTC. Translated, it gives CAWKGQRSSYEQYF.

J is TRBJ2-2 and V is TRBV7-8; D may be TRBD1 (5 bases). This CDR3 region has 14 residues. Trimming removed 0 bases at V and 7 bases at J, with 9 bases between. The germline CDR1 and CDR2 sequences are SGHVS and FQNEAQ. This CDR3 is CASSLARVNGELFF. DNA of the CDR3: TGTGCCAGCAGCTTAGCCAGGGTAAACGGGGAGCTGTTTTTT.

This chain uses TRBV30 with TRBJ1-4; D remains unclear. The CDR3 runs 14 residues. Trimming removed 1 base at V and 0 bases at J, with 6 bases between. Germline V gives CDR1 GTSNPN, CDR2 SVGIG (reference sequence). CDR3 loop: CAWSAPSTNEKLFF. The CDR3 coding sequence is TGTGCCTGGAGTGCCCCTTCAACTAATGAAAAACTGTTTTTT.

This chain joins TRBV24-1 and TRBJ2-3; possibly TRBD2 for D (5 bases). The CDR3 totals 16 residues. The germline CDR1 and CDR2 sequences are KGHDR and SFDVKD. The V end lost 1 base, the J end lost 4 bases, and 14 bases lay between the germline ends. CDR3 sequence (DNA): TGTGCCACCAGTGATTTTCGTGCCGGGAATGCAGATACGCAGTATTTT. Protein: CATSDFRAGNADTQYF.

As DNA, the CDR3 is TGCAGCGCAGGACAGGGTTCAGGCGGTGAAAAACTGTTTTTT. As protein: CSAGQGSGGEKLFF. The V and J genes are TRBV29-1 and TRBJ1-4; 8 nucleotides match TRBD1. V was clipped by 7 bases and J by 7 bases; unmatched bases: 11. Germline CDR1 is SQVTM and CDR2 is ANQGSEA. The CDR3 covers 14 residues. The whole variable domain, remainder taken from reference TRBV29-1 and TRBJ1-4, is SAVISQKPSRDICQRGTSLTIQCQVDSQVTMMFWYRQQPGQSLTLIATANQGSEATYESGFVIDKFPISRPNLTFSTLTVSNMSPEDSSIYLCSAGQGSGGEKLFFGSGTQLSVL.

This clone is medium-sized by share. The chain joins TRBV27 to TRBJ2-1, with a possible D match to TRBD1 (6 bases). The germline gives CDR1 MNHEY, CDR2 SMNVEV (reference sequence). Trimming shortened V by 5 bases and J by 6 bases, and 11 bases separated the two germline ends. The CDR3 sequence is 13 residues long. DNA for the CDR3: TGTGCCAGCAGTGGGATAGGGGGCAATGAGCAGTTCTTC. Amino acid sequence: CASSGIGGNEQFF.

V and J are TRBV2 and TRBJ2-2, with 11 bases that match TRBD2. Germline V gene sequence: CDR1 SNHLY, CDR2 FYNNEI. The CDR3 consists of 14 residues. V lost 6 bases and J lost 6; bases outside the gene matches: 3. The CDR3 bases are TGTGCCAGCAGCGTACTAGCGGGGGCCGGGGAGCTGTTTTTT. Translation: CASSVLAGAGELFF.

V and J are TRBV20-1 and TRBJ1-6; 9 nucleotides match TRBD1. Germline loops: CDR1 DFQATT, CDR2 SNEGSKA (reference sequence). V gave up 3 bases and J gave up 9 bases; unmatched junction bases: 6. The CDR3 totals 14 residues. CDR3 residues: CSASTGQGFSPLHF. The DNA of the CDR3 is TGCAGTGCTAGTACAGGACAGGGGTTTTCACCCCTCCACTTT.

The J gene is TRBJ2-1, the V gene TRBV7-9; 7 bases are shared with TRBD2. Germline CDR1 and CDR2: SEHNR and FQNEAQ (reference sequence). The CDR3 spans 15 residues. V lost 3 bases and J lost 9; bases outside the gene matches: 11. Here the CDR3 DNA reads TGTGCCAGCAGCTTTACCCGGGACTATCCGAGTGAGCAGTTCTTC. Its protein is CASSFTRDYPSEQFF.

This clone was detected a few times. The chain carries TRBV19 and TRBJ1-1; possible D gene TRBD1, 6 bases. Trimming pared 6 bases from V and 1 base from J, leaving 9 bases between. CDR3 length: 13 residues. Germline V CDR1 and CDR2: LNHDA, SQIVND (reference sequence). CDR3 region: CASSMDRNTEAFF. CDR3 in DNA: TGTGCCAGTAGCATGGACAGGAACACTGAAGCTTTCTTT.

In DNA form, the CDR3 reads TGTGCCACCCGGGGTCTGGCAGATACGCAGTATTTT. This sequence encodes CATRGLADTQYF. V gene TRBV28 combines with J gene TRBJ2-3; perhaps TRBD2 as D (5 bases). The CDR3 runs 12 residues. Deletions cut 10 bases from V and 4 bases from J, with 12 bases between. Germline values: CDR1 MDHEN, CDR2 SYDVKM.

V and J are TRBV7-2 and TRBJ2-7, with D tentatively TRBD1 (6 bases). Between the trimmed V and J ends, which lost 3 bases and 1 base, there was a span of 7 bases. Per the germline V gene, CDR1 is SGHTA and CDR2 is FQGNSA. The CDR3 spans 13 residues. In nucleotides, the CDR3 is TGTGCCAGCAGCTTGGACAGATCCTACGAGCAGTACTTC. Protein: CASSLDRSYEQYF.

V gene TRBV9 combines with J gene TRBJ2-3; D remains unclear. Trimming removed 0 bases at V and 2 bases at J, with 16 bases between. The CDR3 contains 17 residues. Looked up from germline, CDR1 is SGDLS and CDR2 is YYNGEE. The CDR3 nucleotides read TGTGCCAGCAGCGTAGGATCCCGCAAACTACCCACAGATACGCAGTATTTT. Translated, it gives CASSVGSRKLPTDTQYF.

CDR3 sequence (DNA): TGCGCCAGCAGCCCACAGCAAGGTGTTCCTGAAGCTTTCTTT. Residues: CASSPQQGVPEAFF. This chain joins TRBV5-1 and TRBJ1-1; D unclear. Trimming pared 4 bases from V and 6 bases from J, leaving 16 bases between. Germline CDR1 reads SGHRS; CDR2 reads YFSETQ. CDR3 length equals 14 residues.

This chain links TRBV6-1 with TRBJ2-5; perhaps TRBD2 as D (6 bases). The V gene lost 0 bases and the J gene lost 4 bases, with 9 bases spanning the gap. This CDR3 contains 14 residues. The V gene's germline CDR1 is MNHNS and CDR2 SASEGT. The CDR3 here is CASSEAGGRETQYF. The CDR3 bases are TGTGCCAGCAGTGAAGCGGGAGGCAGAGAGACCCAGTACTTC.

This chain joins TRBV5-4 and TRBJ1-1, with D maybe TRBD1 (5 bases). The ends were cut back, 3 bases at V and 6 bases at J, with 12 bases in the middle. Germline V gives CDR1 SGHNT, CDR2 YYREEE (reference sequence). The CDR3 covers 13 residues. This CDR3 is CASSSQGIAEAFF. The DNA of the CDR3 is TGTGCCAGCAGCTCTCAGGGAATCGCTGAAGCTTTCTTT.

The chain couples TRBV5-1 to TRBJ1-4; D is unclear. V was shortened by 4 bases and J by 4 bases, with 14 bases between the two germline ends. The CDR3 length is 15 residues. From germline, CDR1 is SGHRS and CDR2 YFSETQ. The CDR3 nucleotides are TGCGCCAGCAGCCGCCGGGAGGAGGATAATGAAAAACTGTTTTTT. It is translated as CASSRREEDNEKLFF. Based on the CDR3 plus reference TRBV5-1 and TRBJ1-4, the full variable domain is KAGVTQTPRYLIKTRGQQVTLSCSPISGHRSVSWYQQTPGQGLQFLFEYFSETQRNKGNFPGRFSGRQFSNSRSEMNVSTLELGDSALYLCASSRREEDNEKLFFGSGTQLSVL.

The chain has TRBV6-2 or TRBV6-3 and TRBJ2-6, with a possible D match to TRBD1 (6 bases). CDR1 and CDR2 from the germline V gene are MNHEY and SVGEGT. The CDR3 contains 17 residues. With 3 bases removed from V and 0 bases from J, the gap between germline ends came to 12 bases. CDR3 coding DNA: TGTGCCAGCAGTTATCAGACAGGAGACTCTGGGGCCAACGTCCTGACTTTC. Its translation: CASSYQTGDSGANVLTF.

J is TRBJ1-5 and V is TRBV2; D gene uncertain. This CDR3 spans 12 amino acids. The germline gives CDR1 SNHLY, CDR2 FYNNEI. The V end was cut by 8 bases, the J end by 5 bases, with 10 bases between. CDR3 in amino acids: CASGQRDQPQHF. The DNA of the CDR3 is TGTGCCAGCGGTCAGAGGGATCAGCCCCAGCATTTT.

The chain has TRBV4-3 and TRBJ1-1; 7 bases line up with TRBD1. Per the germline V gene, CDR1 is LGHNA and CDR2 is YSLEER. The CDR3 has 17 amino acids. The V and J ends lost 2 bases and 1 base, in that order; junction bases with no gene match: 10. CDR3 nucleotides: TGCGCCAGCAGCCAACGAAGAGGGGGCAGGGGGAACACTGAAGCTTTCTTT. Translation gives CASSQRRGGRGNTEAFF.

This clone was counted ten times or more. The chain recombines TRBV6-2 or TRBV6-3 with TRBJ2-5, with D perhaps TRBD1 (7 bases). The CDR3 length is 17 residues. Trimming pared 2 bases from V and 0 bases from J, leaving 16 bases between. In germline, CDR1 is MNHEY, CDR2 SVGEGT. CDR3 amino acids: CASSYLGGGSDQETQYF. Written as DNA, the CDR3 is TGTGCCAGCAGTTACCTTGGAGGGGGCTCGGACCAAGAGACCCAGTACTTC.

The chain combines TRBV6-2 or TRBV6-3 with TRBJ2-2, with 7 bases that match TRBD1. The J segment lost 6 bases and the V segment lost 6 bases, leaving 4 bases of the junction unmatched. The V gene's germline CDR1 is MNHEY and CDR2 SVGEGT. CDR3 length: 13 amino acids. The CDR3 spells CASSPTGAGELFF. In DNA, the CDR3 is TGTGCCAGCAGCCCTACAGGGGCCGGGGAGCTGTTTTTT.

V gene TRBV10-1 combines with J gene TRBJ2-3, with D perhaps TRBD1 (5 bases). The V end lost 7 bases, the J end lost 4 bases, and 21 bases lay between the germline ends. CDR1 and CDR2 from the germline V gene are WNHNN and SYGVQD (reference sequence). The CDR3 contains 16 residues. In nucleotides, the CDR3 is TGCGCCAGCACAGCCGGCCGGACAACACAACCAGATACGCAGTATTTT. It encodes CASTAGRTTQPDTQYF.

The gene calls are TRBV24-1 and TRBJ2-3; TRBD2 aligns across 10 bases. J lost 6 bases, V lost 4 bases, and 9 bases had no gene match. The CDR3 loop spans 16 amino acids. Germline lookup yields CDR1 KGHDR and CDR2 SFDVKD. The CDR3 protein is CATSDTSGARRDTQYF. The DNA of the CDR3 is TGTGCCACCAGTGACACTAGCGGGGCCAGGAGGGATACGCAGTATTTT.

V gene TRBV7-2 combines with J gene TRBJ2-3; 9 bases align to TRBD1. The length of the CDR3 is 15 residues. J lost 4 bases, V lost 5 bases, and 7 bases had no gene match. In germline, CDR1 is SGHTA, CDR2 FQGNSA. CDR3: CASSPDRGGSDTQYF. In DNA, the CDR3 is TGTGCCAGCAGCCCGGACAGGGGTGGGTCAGATACGCAGTATTTT.

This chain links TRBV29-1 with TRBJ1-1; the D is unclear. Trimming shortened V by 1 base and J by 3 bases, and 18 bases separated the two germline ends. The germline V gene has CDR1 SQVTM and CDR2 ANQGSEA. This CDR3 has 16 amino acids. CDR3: CSVEGPGDKADTEAFF. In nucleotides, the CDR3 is TGCAGCGTTGAAGGGCCCGGGGATAAGGCGGACACTGAAGCTTTCTTT.